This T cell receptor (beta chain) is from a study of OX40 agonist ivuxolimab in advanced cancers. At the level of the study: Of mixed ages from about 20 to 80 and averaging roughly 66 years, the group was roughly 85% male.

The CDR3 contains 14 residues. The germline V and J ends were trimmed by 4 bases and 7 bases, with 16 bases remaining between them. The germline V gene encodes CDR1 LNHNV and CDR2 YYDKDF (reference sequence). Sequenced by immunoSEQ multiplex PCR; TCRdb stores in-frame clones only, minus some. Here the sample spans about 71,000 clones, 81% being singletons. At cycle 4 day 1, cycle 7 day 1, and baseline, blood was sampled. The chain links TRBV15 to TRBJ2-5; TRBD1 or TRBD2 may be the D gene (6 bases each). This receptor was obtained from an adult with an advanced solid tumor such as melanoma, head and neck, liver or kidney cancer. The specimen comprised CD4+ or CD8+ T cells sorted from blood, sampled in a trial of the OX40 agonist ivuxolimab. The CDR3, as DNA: TGTGCCACCAGCACAGCCGGGGGCATCGGGACCCAGTACTTC. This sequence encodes CATSTAGGIGTQYF.